This T cell receptor (beta chain) was observed in a study of shared clonotypes between healthy human individuals. General observations from the study: With a handful of donors compared, approximately 5.5% of naive CD4 clonotypes were shared. The small donor group covered limited genetic and exposure diversity. Naive subsets generally had larger estimated richness than memory subsets.

Germline-derived CDR1 and CDR2 are SGHDT and YYEEEE. The CDR3 is made up of 15 amino acids. The ends were cut back, 5 bases at V and 1 base at J, with 10 bases in the middle. A remark on this clone: Its antigen is unidentified.

Replicate PCRs run on sorted subsets employed approximately 0.2 ug DNA, approximately 30,000 T cell genomes. Assay used: immunoSEQ multiplex PCR; TCRdb lists only in-frame clones, some missing. The repertoire holds more than 2,000,000 clones, with 80% to 95% as singletons. Input material: naive CD4+ T cells from PBMCs. The subset: CD45RA+ positively selected. The receptor was isolated from a man between 18 and 35 years old in good health. Some clones in this sample may be carry-over from other donors' samples. The chain joins TRBV5-6 to TRBJ2-6; D may be TRBD1 (5 bases). The CDR3 bases are TGTGCCAGCAGGATAGCAGGGTCTGGGGCCAACGTCCTGACTTTC. Its translation: CASRIAGSGANVLTF.